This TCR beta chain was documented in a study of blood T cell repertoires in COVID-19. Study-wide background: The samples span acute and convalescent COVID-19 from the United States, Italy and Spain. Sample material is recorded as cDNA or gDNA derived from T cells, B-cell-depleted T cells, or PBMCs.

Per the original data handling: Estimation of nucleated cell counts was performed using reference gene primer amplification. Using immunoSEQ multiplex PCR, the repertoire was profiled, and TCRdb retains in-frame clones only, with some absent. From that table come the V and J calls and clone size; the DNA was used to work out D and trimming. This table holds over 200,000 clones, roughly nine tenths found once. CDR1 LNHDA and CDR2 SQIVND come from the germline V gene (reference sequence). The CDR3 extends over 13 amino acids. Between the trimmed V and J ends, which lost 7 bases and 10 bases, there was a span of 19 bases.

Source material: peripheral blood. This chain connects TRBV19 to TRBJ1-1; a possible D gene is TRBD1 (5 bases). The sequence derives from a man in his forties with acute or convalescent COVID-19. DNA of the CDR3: TGTGCCAGTACCTATAAAGAAGGGACTTCAGCTTTCTTT. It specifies CASTYKEGTSAFF.